This TCR beta chain originates from a study of blood T cell repertoires in COVID-19 (dated by TCRdb to 2020 to 2022). As for the study more broadly: Samples from collaborators originated in the United States, Italy and Spain and spanned both the acute and convalescent phases of COVID-19. Where available, HLA class I and class II types were taken from metadata supplied by the sample provider and were not determined by assay-based typing. The dataset comprised deeply sampled blood TCRbeta repertoires from subjects exposed to, actively infected with, or recovered from COVID-19. The material from the prospective study consisted of cDNA or gDNA derived from T cells, B-cell-depleted T cells, or PBMCs. A freely available public database, intended as a resource for researchers studying the immune response to SARS-CoV-2, is where the repertoires were released. The samples were drawn from the first 160 participants of the ongoing ImmuneRACE study and from about 1,200 subjects provided by 6 global collaborators. Sample metadata almost always included a de-identified subject ID, COVID-19 status, age in years and sex.

Notes on this clone: The antigen this receptor binds is unknown. Base qualities are missing; no much larger clone stands one base away.

TCRbeta CDR3 regions were amplified from genomic DNA by means of the immunoSEQ Assay, a bias-controlled multiplex PCR. On the study's bioinformatics: The number of nucleated cells in each sample was estimated by amplification of reference gene primers within the assay. Sequence reads were collapsed and filtered to measure the absolute abundance of every unique TCRbeta CDR3 rearrangement. Productive Simpson clonality was computed per sample as the square root of Simpson's diversity index over productive rearrangements. TCRdb provides this immuneACCESS table in a form limited to in-frame rearrangements. Some clones are lacking; in checked studies, under half of them reflect an unresolved V gene, and why the rest are absent is not known. V and J calls and clone size follow that table, whereas D and trimming were derived from the DNA. The sample table contains approximately 220,000 clones; only one count was recorded for 80% to 90% of them. Over 3% of the sample goes to the ten largest clones.

Results the study describes overall, beyond this receptor: How much clinical and demographic metadata was included differed by source and by participant, and the metadata was provided uncurated.

From the cysteine through the phenylalanine, the CDR3 covers 14 amino acids. Solely the CDR3 DNA is kept, with 42 bases framed from the first base. V loses 2 bases of germline sequence and J loses 1 base, and the interval between the two ends is 9 bases. The germline V gene encodes CDR1 SGHRS and CDR2 YFSETQ. In the prospective study, participants were 18 to 89 years old, resided in approximately 25 geographic areas of the United States, and were enrolled through a virtual design. In the prospective study, cohorts were assigned on the basis of participant-reported clinical history obtained from a screening survey and a study questionnaire. Mobile phlebotomists in the prospective study collected whole blood, serum and a nasopharyngeal or oropharyngeal swab from every participant. Over a roughly 2-month period, participants in the prospective study had the option of providing additional blood draws and questionnaires. Before DNA extraction, blood samples from the prospective study were shipped at room temperature or frozen.

The receptor was derived from a woman aged 35 to 49 with acute COVID-19. The rearranged chain carries TRBV5-1 and TRBJ1-1; the D gene remains uncertain. Sequencing input: PBMCs or T cells enriched from blood (not recorded which). The base sequence is TGCGCCAGCAGCTTTTACAGTGGGAACACTGAAGCTTTCTTT. This encodes CASSFYSGNTEAFF.